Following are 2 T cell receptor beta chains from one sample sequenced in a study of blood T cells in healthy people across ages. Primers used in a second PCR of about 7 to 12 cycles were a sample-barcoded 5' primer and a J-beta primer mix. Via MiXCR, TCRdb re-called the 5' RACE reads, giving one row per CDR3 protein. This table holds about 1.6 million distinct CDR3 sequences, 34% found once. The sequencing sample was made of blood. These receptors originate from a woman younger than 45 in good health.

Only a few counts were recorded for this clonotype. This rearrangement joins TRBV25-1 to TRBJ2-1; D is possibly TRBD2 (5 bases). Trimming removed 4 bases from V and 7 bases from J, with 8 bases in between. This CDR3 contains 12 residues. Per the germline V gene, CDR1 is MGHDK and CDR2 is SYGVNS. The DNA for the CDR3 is TGTGCCAGCAGTGTGGGAGTTAATGAGCAGTTCTTC. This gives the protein CASSVGVNEQFF.

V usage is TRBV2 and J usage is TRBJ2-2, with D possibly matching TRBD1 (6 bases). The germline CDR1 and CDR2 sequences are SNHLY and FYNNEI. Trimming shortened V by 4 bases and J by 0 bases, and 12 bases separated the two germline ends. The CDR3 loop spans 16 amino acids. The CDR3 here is CASSVEGTTNTGELFF. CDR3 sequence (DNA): TGTGCCAGCAGTGTTGAAGGGACAACGAACACCGGGGAGCTGTTTTTT.